This entry is about one T cell receptor beta chain. This clone has only a few counts. Its binding antigen is unknown. No base-level quality is on record; no much larger clone is a single base apart. In the paper's terms, the time point label means: roughly 11-day in vitro stimulation with candidate neoantigen peptide 5. Mismatch repair deficiency in every enrolled patient was established by polymerase chain reaction or immunohistochemistry. TCR sequencing was carried out for a few patients who responded to pembrolizumab therapy. About 7 ELISpot-reactive candidate neoantigen peptides were each used in an approximately eleven-day in vitro stimulation before TCR sequencing. A control culture lacking peptide was run in an identical manner and was used as the baseline for calculation of clone fold changes. The phase II trial prospectively tested pembrolizumab PD-1 blockade in advanced mismatch repair-deficient cancers regardless of tissue of origin.

The data derive from a study of PD-1 blockade in mismatch repair-deficient tumors listed by TCRdb under 2017. For the wider study: The trial enrolled some 90 consecutive patients with approximately eleven mismatch repair-deficient cancer types between late 2013 and September 2016, all previously treated and progressing. Tumor-associated T cell clones were tracked in the peripheral blood of patients responding to PD-1 blockade by deep sequencing of TCR CDR3 regions.

The cysteine opens and the phenylalanine closes a CDR3 of 14 amino acids. Only the CDR3 DNA is retained, 42 bases long and in frame from the first base. Trimming removed 5 bases from V and 4 bases from J; the gene matches leave 6 bases unexplained. CDR1 and CDR2, per the germline V gene, are SGHTA and FQGNSA. What the study reported, not specific to this receptor: Clonal expansion was elicited by three of the seven peptides, yielding around 150 unique blood TCRs of which seven were also found in tumor, and every positive peptide was derived from frameshift mutations. Clones residing in the tumor, which were often undetectable in blood before treatment, expanded quickly after pembrolizumab and then contracted, generally before radiologic responses.

The protocol used for the library was the immunoSEQ multiplex PCR assay. The authors' analysis ran thus. A clone was defined as neoantigen-specific if the clone expanded significantly to the relevant peptide but showed no significant expansion to any other peptide tested. Held by TCRdb, this immuneACCESS table contains in-frame sequences only and omits some clones. Under half of the omission traces to an unresolved V gene where checked; the cause of the rest is unknown. V and J calls and clone size are those listed in that table; D and trimming were worked out from the DNA. This sample comprises around 14,000 clones, around 80% of them detected only once. The ten biggest clones cover approximately 11% of the sample.

The clonotype comes from an adult with mismatch repair-deficient cancer. Sequences were derived from cells cultured in vitro, sampled from a patient treated with pembrolizumab. The V and J genes are TRBV7-2 and TRBJ2-7; 9 bases in the junction line up with TRBD2. Here the CDR3 is given as CASSDSGGRYEQYF. The DNA sequence follows: TGTGCCAGCAGCGATAGCGGGGGCCGATACGAGCAGTACTTC.